The following is a TCR beta chain sequence with its context. This clone has just one count. Its target antigen remains unknown. Base qualities are not recorded, but no much larger clone differs from it by a single base. At one collaborating source in Seattle, patients were enrolled during active infection and were followed longitudinally through the course of disease. Each collaborating institution followed its own protocols to collect whole blood in K2EDTA tubes. For TCRbeta analysis, collaborators shipped samples as frozen whole blood, isolated PBMCs, or DNA extracted from either of those sample types. TCRbeta CDR3 regions were amplified from genomic DNA using the immunoSEQ Assay, a bias-controlled multiplex PCR. As for how the authors treated the data: The number of nucleated cells in each sample was estimated by amplification of reference gene primers within the assay. To quantify the absolute abundance of each unique TCRbeta CDR3 rearrangement, sequence reads were collapsed and filtered. For each sample, productive Simpson clonality was calculated as the square root of Simpson's diversity index across productive rearrangements. TCRdb holds this immuneACCESS table with in-frame rearrangements only. Some clones are missing; in checked studies, unresolved V genes explain under half, and the rest has no known cause. V and J calls and clone size follow that table, whereas D and trimming were derived from the DNA. Here the sample has 60,000 to 90,000 clones; around 83% occur a single time. The ten largest account for roughly 9.8% of the sample.

The sample originates from a study of blood T cell repertoires in COVID-19 (dated by TCRdb to the early 2020s). A note on the overall study: The collaborator samples originated in the United States, Italy and Spain and spanned the acute and convalescent phases of COVID-19. Samples came from the ongoing ImmuneRACE study (first 160 participants) plus 1,254 subjects from 6 global collaborators. A freely available public database, intended as a resource for researchers studying the immune response to SARS-CoV-2, is where the repertoires were released. Where available, HLA class I and class II types were taken from metadata supplied by the sample provider and were not determined by assay-based typing. The material from the prospective study consisted of cDNA or gDNA derived from T cells, B-cell-depleted T cells, or PBMCs. Nearly every sample came with metadata listing a de-identified subject ID, COVID-19 status, age in years and sex. Deeply sampled blood TCRbeta repertoires from subjects exposed to, actively infected with, or recovered from COVID-19 were included in the dataset. Study-level results and caveats: How much clinical and demographic metadata was included differed by source and by participant, and the metadata was provided uncurated.

V is trimmed back by 1 base and J by 2 bases, and the junction contains 2 bases that no gene match accounts for. The CDR3, cysteine through phenylalanine, is 16 amino acids long. Just CDR3 DNA is preserved here, 48 bases in frame from base 1. CDR1 and CDR2, looked up from the germline V gene, are SGHTA and FQGNSA. The sequence came from a man in his fifties or sixties with COVID-19, enrolled during active disease. The V and J genes are TRBV7-2 and TRBJ1-3, and 10 junction bases match TRBD1. The sample taken for sequencing was peripheral blood. The nucleotide sequence is TGTGCCAGCAGCTTAGGACAGGGGGCGACTGGAAACACCATATATTTT. It codes for CASSLGQGATGNTIYF. With the portions outside the CDR3 filled from the reference TRBV7-2 and TRBJ1-3 genes, the complete variable region becomes GAGVSQSPSNKVTEKGKDVELRCDPISGHTALYWYRQSLGQGLEFLIYFQGNSAPDKSGLPSDRFSAERTGGSVSTLTIQRTQQEDSAVYLCASSLGQGATGNTIYFGEGSWLTVV.